This passage covers 5 T cell receptor beta chains from one sample sequenced in a study of blood T cell repertoires in COVID-19. Assay: immunoSEQ multiplex PCR; the TCRdb copy retains only in-frame clones and omits some. Of 150,000 to 200,000 clones in the sample, around 79% were seen once. Specimen: PBMCs or T cells enriched from blood (not recorded which). The receptors stem from a man between 45 and 60 years old who had recovered from COVID-19.

CDR3 amino acids: CASSGRSFQPQHF. The CDR3 DNA is TGTGCCAGCTCAGGGAGGTCTTTTCAGCCCCAGCATTTT. The chain employs TRBV7-8 and TRBJ1-5, with TRBD1 as a possible D gene (5 bases). The V and J ends lost 8 bases and 6 bases respectively, with 14 bases between them. The CDR3 has 13 amino acids. From germline, CDR1 is SGHVS and CDR2 FQNEAQ.

This rearrangement joins TRBV28 to TRBJ1-2; D gene ambiguous. The V end lost 8 bases, the J end lost 2 bases, and 6 bases lay between the germline ends. Per the germline V gene, CDR1 is MDHEN and CDR2 is SYDVKM. This CDR3 is built from 11 residues. CDR3 bases: TGTGCCAGCGAGTTAAACTATGGCTACACCTTC. Translated, it gives CASELNYGYTF.

This chain connects TRBV6-1 to TRBJ1-4; D is uncertain. The CDR3 is made up of 15 amino acids. Deletions cut 2 bases from V and 2 bases from J, with 9 bases between. The germline gives CDR1 MNHNS, CDR2 SASEGT. As DNA, the CDR3 is TGTGCCAGCAGTGAACTCGGGAACACTAATGAAAAACTGTTTTTT. It is translated as CASSELGNTNEKLFF.

The chain combines TRBV11-2 with TRBJ2-7, with 9 bases fitting TRBD1. CDR1 and CDR2 (germline): SGHAT, FQNNGV. The CDR3 totals 15 residues. Trimming took 5 bases from V and 5 from J; bases not matched to a gene: 10. The chain's CDR3 is CASSTAGTGSDEQYF. CDR3 in DNA: TGTGCCAGCAGCACCGCCGGGACAGGGTCAGACGAGCAGTACTTC.

V is TRBV15 and J is TRBJ1-5; 10 bases are a match to TRBD1. The CDR3 runs to 17 residues. V lost 0 bases and J lost 1; bases outside the gene matches: 3. CDR1 is LNHNV, CDR2 YYDKDF, per germline (reference sequence). CDR3 sequence: CATSRELTGGSNQPQHF. CDR3 DNA: TGTGCCACCAGCAGAGAATTGACAGGGGGCAGCAATCAGCCCCAGCATTTT. Based on the CDR3 plus reference TRBV15 and TRBJ1-5, the full variable domain is DAMVIQNPRYQVTQFGKPVTLSCSQTLNHNVMYWYQQKSSQAPKLLFHYYDKDFNNEADTPDNFQSRRPNTSFCFLDIRSPGLGDTAMYLCATSRELTGGSNQPQHFGDGTRLSIL.